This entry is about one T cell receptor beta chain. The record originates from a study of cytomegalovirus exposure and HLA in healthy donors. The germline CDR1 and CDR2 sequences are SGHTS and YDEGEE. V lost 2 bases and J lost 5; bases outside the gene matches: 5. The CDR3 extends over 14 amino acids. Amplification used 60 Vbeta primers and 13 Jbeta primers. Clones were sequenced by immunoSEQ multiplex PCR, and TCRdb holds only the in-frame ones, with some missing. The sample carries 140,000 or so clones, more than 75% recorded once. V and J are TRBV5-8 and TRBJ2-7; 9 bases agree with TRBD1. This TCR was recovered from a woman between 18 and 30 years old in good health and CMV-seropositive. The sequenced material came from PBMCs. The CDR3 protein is CASSLGQGFHEQYF. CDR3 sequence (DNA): TGTGCCAGCAGCTTAGGACAGGGGTTCCACGAGCAGTACTTC.